Presented here are 6 T cell receptor beta chains from one specimen sequenced in a study of shared clonotypes between healthy human individuals (dated by TCRdb to 2019 to 2021). The library came from the immunoSEQ multiplex PCR assay. Drawn from immuneACCESS, this table holds only the in-frame rearrangements with V and J called that TCRdb kept. Clones are partly lost; checked studies trace under half to an unresolved V gene and leave the rest unexplained. The sample records about 520,000 clones, approximately 84% of which are singletons. The biggest ten clones account for about 13% of the sample. Sequencing was done on a sample of PBMCs. Source of these receptors: a woman aged 40 to 50 in good health. Some clones in this sample may be carry-over from other donors' samples.

The V gene is TRBV9, the J gene TRBJ2-7, with 11 positions matching TRBD2. The CDR3 is 16 residues long. Per the germline V gene, CDR1 is SGDLS and CDR2 is YYNGEE. Trimming removed 2 bases from V and 6 bases from J; junction bases left unmatched: 10. The CDR3 DNA follows: TGTGCCAGCAGCGTCTATCCTAGCGGGAGGCCGTTCGAGCAGTACTTC. Translation gives CASSVYPSGRPFEQYF.

The chain recombines TRBV6-1 with TRBJ2-5; D is unresolved. The CDR3 spans 14 residues. The germline gives CDR1 MNHNS, CDR2 SASEGT. Deletions cut 1 base from V and 6 bases from J, with 12 bases between. The CDR3 region has the DNA TGTGCCAGCAGTGAAGTACCAGAACGTAAGACCCAGTACTTC. Its protein product is CASSEVPERKTQYF.

J is TRBJ2-1 and V is TRBV30; 12 nucleotides agree with TRBD2. The CDR3 spans 14 residues. Germline loops: CDR1 GTSNPN, CDR2 SVGIG (reference sequence). Trimming removed 2 bases from V and 9 bases from J; junction bases left unmatched: 5. The CDR3 region has the DNA TGTGCCTGGAGTAAACTAGCGGGAGGTGGTGAGCAGTTCTTC. As protein: CAWSKLAGGGEQFF.

This chain connects TRBV2 to TRBJ1-4; no clear D. The CDR3 is 11 residues long. Per germline, CDR1 SNHLY and CDR2 FYNNEI. The V and J ends lost 7 bases and 1 base respectively, with 1 base between them. Here the CDR3 DNA reads TGTGCCAGCAAAACTAATGAAAAACTGTTTTTT. This gives the protein CASKTNEKLFF.

This clone has a handful of counts. The chain links TRBV9 to TRBJ1-1; a weak D match, TRBD1 (5 bases). Trimming pared 4 bases from V and 5 bases from J, leaving 9 bases between. CDR3 length equals 12 residues. Germline V gene data show CDR1 as SGDLS and CDR2 as YYNGEE. The CDR3 sequence: CASSTRGTEAFF. In DNA form, the CDR3 reads TGTGCCAGCAGCACCCGGGGGACTGAAGCTTTCTTT.

The chain links TRBV5-1 to TRBJ2-1; D unclear. Germline V gene sequence: CDR1 SGHRS, CDR2 YFSETQ. CDR3 length: 17 amino acids. V was trimmed by 0 bases and J by 4 bases, leaving 17 bases between them. DNA for the CDR3: TGCGCCAGCAGCTTGGTTTCGACTGGTGTAGGTTACAATGAGCAGTTCTTC. This codes for CASSLVSTGVGYNEQFF.